The clone carrying this T cell receptor beta chain has at least ten counts. Its target is unknown. The data are from a study of early T cells in non-severe SARS-CoV-2 infection. The wider study: Unsorted whole blood bulk RNA was sequenced, with unpaired chains.

This CDR3 is built from 13 residues. Between the trimmed V and J ends, which lost 5 bases and 2 bases, there was a span of 7 bases. Study results and limitations: Private and CD4 specificities were missed by VDJdb matching, which favored anti-spike CD8 responses.

Unique molecular identifiers (one per individual cDNA molecule) were attached. TCRdb processed the 5' RACE reads anew with MiXCR; each CDR3 protein has one entry. Seen here are under 100,000 distinct CDR3 sequences, approximately 11% observed once, and the top ten hold approximately 5%. The TCR was taken from an adult who was a healthcare worker with PCR-confirmed SARS-CoV-2 infection or an uninfected control (not recorded which). Sequenced input: whole blood. The chain couples TRBV12-3 or TRBV12-4 to TRBJ2-1; tentatively, D is TRBD1 (6 bases). The CDR3 DNA sequence: TGTGCCAGCAGTAGGACAGCCTACAATGAGCAGTTCTTC. It yields the protein CASSRTAYNEQFF.